Following are 29 T cell receptor beta chains from one sample sequenced in a study of regulatory T cells in long-lasting Graves disease. As for time point: newly diagnosed GD, antithyroid drugs for less than 3 months. The TCR library was made from RNA that had been extracted from PBMCs in TRIzol. Library construction for TCR beta used iRepertoire HTBI primers and Arm-PCR of CDR3 regions. One entry per CDR3 protein, called by TCRdb with MiXCR from the multiplex PCR reads. The table includes 450,000 to 500,000 distinct CDR3 sequences, around 15% detected once. The sample was also reused in another study, on T cells in Graves' hyperthyroidism and ophthalmopathy.

The sequencing used peripheral blood mononuclear cells (PBMCs), collected at new diagnosis, from a patient treated with antithyroid drugs. These receptors were taken from a man aged 40-49 years with Graves disease.

The table lists this clonotype with many counts. The chain has TRBV20-1 and TRBJ1-1, with D maybe TRBD1 (6 bases). The CDR3 has 13 residues. The V end lost 6 bases, the J end lost 4 bases, and 15 bases lay between the germline ends. The germline V gene encodes CDR1 DFQATT and CDR2 SNEGSKA (reference sequence). The CDR3 DNA reads as TGCAGTGCCTTAACAGGGATGAGCACTGAAGCTTTCTTT. Its translation: CSALTGMSTEAFF.

This clonotype was seen ten or more times. The chain carries TRBV11-2 and TRBJ2-2, with D hard to call. This CDR3 has 13 amino acids. In germline, CDR1 is SGHAT, CDR2 FQNNGV. V was clipped by 4 bases and J by 6 bases, with 9 bases between them. CDR3 sequence (DNA): TGTGCCAGCAGCTACGACACCGCCGGGGAGCTGTTTTTT. It specifies CASSYDTAGELFF.

There are a few counts of this clonotype. The chain is built from TRBV14 and TRBJ2-4; D remains unclear. Judging by the DNA end, TRBJ2-5 fits better; the J call may be wrong. The CDR3 is 13 residues long. The germline V gene encodes CDR1 SGHDN and CDR2 FVKESK. The CDR3 sequence is CASSQDLEETQYF. The CDR3 coding sequence is TGTGCCAGCAGCCAAGACCTAGAAGAGACCCAGTACTTC.

This clonotype has at least ten counts. The chain is built from TRBV11-2 and TRBJ2-1; possibly TRBD1 or TRBD2 for D (6 bases each). The CDR3 extends over 15 amino acids. V was shortened by 5 bases and J by 7 bases, with 18 bases between the two germline ends. From germline, CDR1 is SGHAT and CDR2 FQNNGV. CDR3 loop: CASSHTSGGGNEQFF. The CDR3 region has the DNA TGTGCCAGCAGCCATACCAGCGGAGGGGGGAATGAGCAGTTCTTC. The full variable domain, with the rest looked up from reference TRBV11-2 and TRBJ2-1, is EAGVAQSPRYKIIEKRQSVAFWCNPISGHATLYWYQQILGQGPKLLIQFQNNGVVDDSQLPKDRFSAERLKGVDSTLKIQPAKLEDSAVYLCASSHTSGGGNEQFFGPGTRLTVL.

This clonotype was seen repeatedly, ten times or more. This chain uses TRBV28 with TRBJ2-1; D might be TRBD2 (6 bases). The CDR3 is 13 residues long. The ends were cut back, 3 bases at V and 9 bases at J, with 12 bases in the middle. Germline CDR1 MDHEN, CDR2 SYDVKM. CDR3: CASSFDHGSEQFF. CDR3 coding DNA: TGTGCCAGCAGTTTTGACCACGGGAGTGAGCAGTTCTTC.

This clonotype appeared a few times. The V gene is TRBV19, the J gene TRBJ1-5, with TRBD1 as a possible D gene (6 bases). The CDR3 covers 13 residues. The germline CDR1 and CDR2 sequences are LNHDA and SQIVND (reference sequence). The germline V and J ends were trimmed by 4 bases and 7 bases, with 11 bases remaining between them. CDR3 bases: TGTGCCAGTAGTACAGGGGTCTGGCAGCCCCAGCATTTT. This encodes CASSTGVWQPQHF. The full variable domain, rest sourced from reference TRBV19 and TRBJ1-5, is DGGITQSPKYLFRKEGQNVTLSCEQNLNHDAMYWYRQDPGQGLRLIYYSQIVNDFQKGDIAEGYSVSREKKESFPLTVTSAQKNPTAFYLCASSTGVWQPQHFGDGTRLSIL.

A note on this clonotype: A single base separates this from a much larger clone, so it may be a read error. This sequence joins TRBV13 and TRBJ2-7; D remains ambiguous. Trimming took 5 bases from V and 7 from J, leaving 24 bases between them. Germline assignment: CDR1 PRHDT and CDR2 FYEKMQ (reference sequence). The CDR3 runs 16 residues. Here the CDR3 reads CASSPTYTSSYNEQYF. CDR3 DNA: TGTGCCAGCAGCCCCACTTACACGAGCTCCTACAATGAGCAGTACTTC.

This clonotype appeared many times. The chain employs TRBV12-3 or TRBV12-4 and TRBJ2-7; possibly TRBD1 for D (5 bases). This CDR3 spans 15 amino acids. V gave up 6 bases and J gave up 5 bases, with 20 bases separating them. CDR3 region: CASRPPGRAGHEQYF. The CDR3 nucleotides are TGTGCCAGCAGGCCCCCCGGCAGGGCCGGTCACGAGCAGTACTTC.

This clonotype was detected many times. The chain recombines TRBV5-1 with TRBJ2-1, with 7 bases identical to TRBD1. The CDR3 covers 13 residues. Germline V gives CDR1 SGHRS, CDR2 YFSETQ. J gave up 10 bases and V 2 bases, and 6 bases lay outside the gene matches. The CDR3 DNA sequence: TGCGCCAGCAGCTTCAACAGGGGTCCCGAGCAGTTCTTC. Translated: CASSFNRGPEQFF.

For this clonotype: Germline is not matched at one junction end, which may reflect a read error. This chain joins TRBV10-3 and TRBJ2-7; TRBD1 aligns across 7 bases. This CDR3 has 16 residues. The germline V gene encodes CDR1 ENHRY and CDR2 SYGVKD. CDR3 residues: CAFSEYTGTDYNEQYF. CDR3 sequence (DNA): TGTGCCTTCAGTGAGTATACCGGGACAGACTACAATGAGCAGTACTTC.

A few counts support this clonotype. This chain joins TRBV19 and TRBJ2-1, with 16 bases identical to TRBD2. The CDR3 is made up of 19 amino acids. V lost 4 bases to trimming and J lost 0 bases; unmatched junction nucleotides: 6. The germline CDR1 and CDR2 sequences are LNHDA and SQIVND (reference sequence). The CDR3 reads CASSTGLAGGRSSYNEQFF. CDR3 nucleotides: TGTGCCAGTAGTACGGGACTAGCGGGAGGGAGGAGCTCCTACAATGAGCAGTTCTTC. The complete variable domain, with remaining parts taken from reference TRBV19 and TRBJ2-1, reads DGGITQSPKYLFRKEGQNVTLSCEQNLNHDAMYWYRQDPGQGLRLIYYSQIVNDFQKGDIAEGYSVSREKKESFPLTVTSAQKNPTAFYLCASSTGLAGGRSSYNEQFFGPGTRLTVL.

CDR3: CASSQNSGNTIYF. CDR3 nucleotides: TGTGCCAGCAGCCAGAACTCTGGAAACACCATATATTTT. The chain is built from TRBV14 and TRBJ1-3; D gene ambiguous. CDR1 and CDR2 from the germline V gene are SGHDN and FVKESK. The CDR3 covers 13 residues. Trimming stripped 3 bases from V and 0 bases from J, with 3 bases between. The whole variable domain, remainder taken from reference TRBV14 and TRBJ1-3, is EAGVTQFPSHSVIEKGQTVTLRCDPISGHDNLYWYRRVMGKEIKFLLHFVKESKQDESGMPNNRFLAERTGGTYSTLKVQPAELEDSGVYFCASSQNSGNTIYFGEGSWLTVV.

This clonotype was detected ten times or more. The rearrangement joins TRBV28 to TRBJ2-4; 10 nucleotides match TRBD1. The CDR3 spans 15 residues. The junction had 7 bases not matched to a gene; V was cut back by 6 bases and J by 5 bases. Looked up from germline, CDR1 is MDHEN and CDR2 is SYDVKM. CDR3 coding DNA: TGTGCCAGCAGAGGGTCCGGACAGGGGGAAAACATTCAGTACTTC. Translation: CASRGSGQGENIQYF.

This clonotype was seen at least ten times. The rearrangement uses TRBV11-2 and TRBJ2-2; 11 bases line up with TRBD2. V was pared by 5 bases and J by 4 bases, with 6 bases of the junction left unmatched. Germline CDR1 and CDR2: SGHAT and FQNNGV. This CDR3 region has 16 residues. CDR3 bases: TGTGCCAGCAGCCCCCCGGGACTAGCGGCCACCGGGGAGCTGTTTTTT. It translates to CASSPPGLAATGELFF.

This sequence joins TRBV7-6 and TRBJ2-3; TRBD1 matches at 7 bases. V was pared by 5 bases and J by 10 bases, with 6 bases of the junction left unmatched. The CDR3 is 12 amino acids. The germline V gene has CDR1 SGHVS and CDR2 FNYEAQ. The CDR3: CASSLRQGAQYF. CDR3 DNA: TGTGCCAGCAGCCTAAGACAGGGTGCGCAGTATTTT.

This clonotype was detected a few times. This chain joins TRBV15 and TRBJ2-3; TRBD2 matches at 14 bases. This CDR3 has 14 amino acids. Trimming took 9 bases from V and 5 from J; bases not matched to a gene: 4. In germline, CDR1 is LNHNV, CDR2 YYDKDF (reference sequence). DNA of the CDR3: TGTGCCACTGGGACTAGCGGGGGAATAGATACGCAGTATTTT. It translates to CATGTSGGIDTQYF.

This clonotype was recorded many times. This chain uses TRBV6-1 with TRBJ2-7; 8 nucleotides match TRBD2. Germline CDR1 MNHNS, CDR2 SASEGT. The CDR3 has 14 amino acids. V dropped 6 bases and J dropped 0; count of bases not matched to a gene: 4. The CDR3 DNA reads as TGTGCCAGCAGCGGTGGACTAGCCTCCTACGAGCAGTACTTC. This translates into CASSGGLASYEQYF.

This clonotype was seen repeatedly, ten times or more. The chain links TRBV12-3 or TRBV12-4 to TRBJ2-1; TRBD2 might be the D (6 bases). This CDR3 region has 15 residues. V was trimmed by 6 bases and J by 4 bases, leaving 16 bases between them. The CDR3 loop is CASRPLGRSYNEQFF. CDR3 bases: TGTGCCAGCAGGCCGTTAGGGAGGTCTTACAATGAGCAGTTCTTC.

This clonotype was counted ten times or more. This chain uses TRBV29-1 with TRBJ2-7, with TRBD2 matching over 7 bases. The germline gives CDR1 SQVTM, CDR2 ANQGSEA. The CDR3 has 12 residues. V lost 5 bases, J lost 2 bases, and 3 bases stayed unmatched. The CDR3 region has the DNA TGCAGCGTTCGACTAGCCACCTACGAGCAGTACTTC. Translating gives CSVRLATYEQYF.

The J gene is TRBJ2-1, the V gene TRBV29-1, with a weak D call TRBD2 (5 bases). The V gene lost 3 bases and the J gene lost 9 bases, with 9 bases spanning the gap. CDR1 is SQVTM, CDR2 ANQGSEA, per germline. CDR3 size: 11 residues. The CDR3 reads CSVERAGEQFF. CDR3 DNA: TGCAGCGTTGAGCGGGCGGGTGAGCAGTTCTTC.

The genes are TRBV12-3 or TRBV12-4 and TRBJ2-1; D is perhaps TRBD1 (5 bases). The CDR3 extends over 14 amino acids. V lost 3 bases, J lost 10 bases, and 16 bases lay in between. CDR3 loop: CASSFGKGLREQFF. CDR3 nucleotide sequence: TGTGCCAGCAGTTTTGGCAAGGGGTTAAGGGAGCAGTTCTTC.

Many counts were recorded for this clonotype. This rearrangement joins TRBV27 to TRBJ2-4; 14 bases agree with TRBD2. Trimming at V came to 4 bases and at J to 7 bases, leaving 15 bases not matched to a gene. This CDR3 is built from 19 residues. Per germline, CDR1 MNHEY and CDR2 SMNVEV (reference sequence). For the CDR3, the DNA is TGTGCCAGCAGTTCCCTGGGACTAGCGGGAGTAGGTATAGGGAACATTCAGTACTTC. This gives the protein CASSSLGLAGVGIGNIQYF.

This clonotype has a handful of counts. The CDR3 DNA follows: TGTGCCAGCAGCGTAGAACTGACTTATCGGACAGATACGCAGTATTTT. Its translation is CASSVELTYRTDTQYF. The chain employs TRBV9 and TRBJ2-3; D is ambiguous. The CDR3 length is 16 residues. In germline, CDR1 is SGDLS, CDR2 YYNGEE. The V end lost 0 bases, the J end lost 3 bases, and 14 bases lay between the germline ends.

The V gene is TRBV20-1, the J gene TRBJ2-7, with TRBD2 matching over 11 bases. This CDR3 region has 16 residues. Per germline, CDR1 DFQATT and CDR2 SNEGSKA (reference sequence). V lost 6 bases to trimming and J lost 3 bases; unmatched junction nucleotides: 13. In DNA, the CDR3 is TGCAGTGCGATTGGGACCCCGGGACTAGCGGACTACGAGCAGTACTTC. This sequence encodes CSAIGTPGLADYEQYF.

The J gene is TRBJ2-5, the V gene TRBV18; the D call may be TRBD1 or TRBD2 (5 bases each). Trimming cost V 2 bases and J 2 bases, with 15 bases left between them. Germline V gives CDR1 KGHSH, CDR2 LQKENI. There are 16 residues in the CDR3. CDR3 loop: CASSPVIGTIQETQYF. CDR3 nucleotides: TGTGCCAGCTCACCAGTTATCGGGACGATACAAGAGACCCAGTACTTC.

The J gene is TRBJ1-1, the V gene TRBV5-1, with D uncertain. Germline V gene data show CDR1 as SGHRS and CDR2 as YFSETQ. V was clipped by 4 bases and J by 1 base, with 11 bases between them. The CDR3 covers 14 residues. The CDR3 sequence: CASSPKAKNTEAFF. The CDR3, as DNA: TGCGCCAGCAGCCCCAAAGCTAAGAACACTGAAGCTTTCTTT.

This clonotype was recorded many times. CDR3 in amino acids: CASTLGQGADNEQFF. CDR3 coding DNA: TGTGCCAGCACCCTTGGACAGGGGGCTGACAATGAGCAGTTCTTC. The gene calls are TRBV2 and TRBJ2-1; 11 bases line up with TRBD1. The CDR3 loop spans 15 amino acids. Germline V gene data show CDR1 as SNHLY and CDR2 as FYNNEI. Losses at the gene ends were 7 bases for V and 5 bases for J; bases not matched to a gene: 7.

This clonotype was recorded at least ten times. This sequence joins TRBV6-1 and TRBJ2-5, with 8 positions matching TRBD1. V dropped 7 bases and J dropped 4; count of bases not matched to a gene: 8. The germline CDR1 and CDR2 sequences are MNHNS and SASEGT. CDR3 size: 14 residues. The CDR3 DNA follows: TGTGCCAGCAAGGAGGGACAGGTCAGAGAGACCCAGTACTTC. It is translated as CASKEGQVRETQYF.

This clonotype has at least ten counts. CDR3 protein: CASSLTPLYEQYF. In DNA form, the CDR3 reads TGTGCCAGCAGCTTGACACCTCTCTACGAGCAGTACTTC. The J gene is TRBJ2-7, the V gene TRBV5-6; D gene unclear. Germline V gives CDR1 SGHDT, CDR2 YYEEEE. The V and J ends lost 1 base and 3 bases respectively, with 8 bases between them. The CDR3 loop spans 13 amino acids.